The text below deals with one T cell receptor beta chain. The data were taken from a study of blood T cell repertoires in COVID-19. There are 14 residues in the CDR3. V lost 0 bases to trimming and J lost 7 bases; unmatched junction nucleotides: 6. Germline values: CDR1 LGHDT, CDR2 YNNKEL (reference sequence). The table came from immunoSEQ multiplex PCR; TCRdb's copy has only in-frame clones and leaves some out. The sample lists about 440,000 clones, around 88% occurring once. The Seattle patients joined while their infection was active and were tracked longitudinally afterward. The chain carries TRBV3-1 (or the pseudogene TRBV3-2) and TRBJ2-7; 7 bases align to TRBD1. Specimen: peripheral blood. This TCR came from a woman aged 50 to 60 with COVID-19, enrolled during active disease. The CDR3 nucleotides are TGTGCCAGCAGCCAAGAGGGGACAGCCCTGGAGCAGTACTTC. Translated, it gives CASSQEGTALEQYF.